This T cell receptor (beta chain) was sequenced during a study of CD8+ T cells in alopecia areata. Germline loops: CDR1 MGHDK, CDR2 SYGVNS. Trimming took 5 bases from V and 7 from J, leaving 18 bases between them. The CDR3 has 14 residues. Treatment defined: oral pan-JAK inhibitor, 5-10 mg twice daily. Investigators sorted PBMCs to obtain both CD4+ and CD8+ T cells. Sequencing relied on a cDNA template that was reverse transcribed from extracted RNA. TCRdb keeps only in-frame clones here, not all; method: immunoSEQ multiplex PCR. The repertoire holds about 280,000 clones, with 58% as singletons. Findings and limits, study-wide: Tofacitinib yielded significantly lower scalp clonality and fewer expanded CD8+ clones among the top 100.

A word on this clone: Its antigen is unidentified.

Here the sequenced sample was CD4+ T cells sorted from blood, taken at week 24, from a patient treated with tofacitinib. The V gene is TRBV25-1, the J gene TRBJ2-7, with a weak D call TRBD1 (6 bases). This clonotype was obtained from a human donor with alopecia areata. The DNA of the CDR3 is TGTGCCAGCAGTACCCCCGGGACACTTAAGGAGCAGTACTTC. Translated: CASSTPGTLKEQYF.